The 29 T cell receptor beta chains below come from one sample, sequenced in a study of blood T cell repertoires in COVID-19. Libraries were prepared by immunoSEQ multiplex PCR; TCRdb keeps only in-frame clonotypes and omits some of them. The sample holds 59,000 or so clones; 75% to 85% are singletons and the top ten take about 7.1%. The sample consisted of peripheral blood. These receptors came from a man in his 60s with acute or convalescent COVID-19.

The CDR3 coding sequence is TGTGCCAGTAGTGGAGATGAGCAGTTCTTC. This encodes CASSGDEQFF. The chain uses TRBV19 and TRBJ2-1; D remains ambiguous. Trimming stripped 5 bases from V and 8 bases from J, with 4 bases between. Germline CDR1 and CDR2: LNHDA and SQIVND (reference sequence). CDR3 size: 10 residues.

The chain couples TRBV15 to TRBJ1-1, with D hard to call. The ends were cut back, 1 base at V and 0 bases at J, with 9 bases in the middle. Germline V gene sequence: CDR1 LNHNV, CDR2 YYDKDF (reference sequence). The CDR3 is made up of 15 amino acids. The DNA for the CDR3 is TGTGCCACCAGCAGAGTCGGCAGGCTGAACACTGAAGCTTTCTTT. Protein sequence: CATSRVGRLNTEAFF.

The rearrangement links TRBV28 to TRBJ2-1; the D gene is possibly TRBD1 (6 bases). The V end lost 5 bases, the J end lost 10 bases, and 18 bases lay between the germline ends. Germline V gene lookup returns CDR1 MDHEN and CDR2 SYDVKM. The CDR3 loop spans 14 amino acids. CDR3 DNA sequence: TGTGCCAGCAGTGACCCGACAGGTACCTGGGAGCAGTTCTTC. Protein sequence: CASSDPTGTWEQFF.

This clone was observed a single time. CDR3 protein: CASSLGFRDTQYF. The CDR3 coding sequence is TGTGCCAGCAGTTTAGGATTCCGGGATACGCAGTATTTT. The chain links TRBV12-3 or TRBV12-4 to TRBJ2-3; D ambiguous. CDR3 size: 13 residues. V was shortened by 1 base and J by 6 bases, with 8 bases between the two germline ends.

V usage is TRBV7-8 and J usage is TRBJ1-6, with D unclear. CDR1 is SGHVS and CDR2 is FQNEAQ in the germline V gene. Trimming removed 5 bases at V and 6 bases at J, with 17 bases between. This CDR3 comprises 16 residues. The CDR3 here is CASSVTGIAVNSPLHF. The CDR3 nucleotides are TGTGCCAGCAGCGTAACCGGGATCGCCGTTAATTCACCCCTCCACTTT.

A few counts support this clone. CDR3 bases: TGTGCCAGCAGCAATACAGGGAACTATGGCTACACCTTC. Residues: CASSNTGNYGYTF. The V and J genes are TRBV5-4 and TRBJ1-2, with D possibly being TRBD1 (6 bases). Trimming shortened V by 4 bases and J by 2 bases, and 9 bases separated the two germline ends. Looked up from germline, CDR1 is SGHNT and CDR2 is YYREEE (reference sequence). This CDR3 contains 13 residues.

This clone has only a few counts. The chain carries TRBV6-6 and TRBJ2-3; 8 nucleotides align to TRBD2. The length of the CDR3 is 14 residues. After removal of 7 bases from V and 0 bases from J, the junction contained 3 bases not matched to a gene. Per the germline V gene, CDR1 is MNHNY and CDR2 is SVGAGI (reference sequence). The CDR3 region is CASNPSGSTDTQYF. The CDR3 nucleotides read TGTGCCAGCAATCCTAGCGGGAGCACAGATACGCAGTATTTT.

This chain links TRBV25-1 with TRBJ1-4; 10 bases line up with TRBD1. The CDR3 has 14 residues. The germline V gene encodes CDR1 MGHDK and CDR2 SYGVNS. V was clipped by 6 bases and J by 7 bases; unmatched bases: 5. CDR3 DNA: TGTGCCAGCAGAAAGACAGGGGGCGGTGAAAAACTGTTTTTT. Translated, it gives CASRKTGGGEKLFF.

This chain joins TRBV6-5 and TRBJ1-1; 8 bases map to TRBD1. The ends lost 2 bases at V and 1 base at J; junction bases unmatched: 6. CDR3 length: 16 amino acids. The V gene's germline CDR1 is MNHEY and CDR2 SVGAGI. Written as DNA, the CDR3 is TGTGCCAGCAGTTACGGCAACAGGGGGGCGAACACTGAAGCTTTCTTT. Translation gives CASSYGNRGANTEAFF.

The V and J genes are TRBV18 and TRBJ1-2; D is unclear. CDR1 and CDR2 (germline): KGHSH, LQKENI. This CDR3 is built from 13 residues. V lost 2 bases to trimming and J lost 3 bases, with 7 bases between them. CDR3 loop: CASSPFGDYGYTF. Here the CDR3 DNA reads TGTGCCAGCTCACCATTCGGGGACTATGGCTACACCTTC.

J is TRBJ1-6 and V is TRBV2; TRBD1 agrees at 10 bases. The CDR3 consists of 13 residues. V shed 10 bases and J 7 bases; nucleotides not matched to a gene: 4. Germline V gene lookup returns CDR1 SNHLY and CDR2 FYNNEI. CDR3 sequence (DNA): TGTGCCATACCGGGACAGGGGAATTCACCCCTCCACTTT. Translated: CAIPGQGNSPLHF.

This chain links TRBV6-6 with TRBJ1-1, with D hard to call. This CDR3 has 14 residues. The V end was cut by 5 bases, the J end by 1 base, with 11 bases between. CDR1 and CDR2 from the germline V gene are MNHNY and SVGAGI (reference sequence). The CDR3 spells CASSIPGPNTEAFF. CDR3 DNA sequence: TGTGCCAGCAGTATCCCGGGTCCGAACACTGAAGCTTTCTTT.

The genes are TRBV19 and TRBJ2-6; TRBD1 aligns across 10 bases. The CDR3 is made up of 19 amino acids. The V and J ends lost 10 bases and 1 base, in that order; junction bases with no gene match: 16. CDR1 is LNHDA, CDR2 SQIVND, per germline (reference sequence). CDR3 in amino acids: CAILNPLGTGESGANVLTF. The CDR3 DNA follows: TGTGCCATTCTAAATCCCCTCGGGACAGGGGAGTCTGGGGCCAACGTCCTGACTTTC.

CDR3 residues: CASTTGQRGEQYF. In DNA, the CDR3 is TGTGCCAGCACCACGGGACAACGCGGGGAGCAGTACTTC. The chain links TRBV12-3 or TRBV12-4 to TRBJ2-7; possible D gene TRBD1, 6 bases. This CDR3 comprises 13 residues. V dropped 7 bases and J dropped 7 bases, with 17 bases sitting between them.

This clone showed up just a few times. One junction end does not reproduce the germline sequence, and a read error may be involved. The V and J genes are TRBV7-6 and TRBJ2-5; 9 nucleotides line up with TRBD1. Per the germline V gene, CDR1 is SGHVS and CDR2 is FNYEAQ. There are 16 residues in the CDR3. CDR3 region: CASSLGPGQGQVTQYF. CDR3 nucleotides: TGTGCCAGCAGCTTAGGTCCGGGACAGGGTCAAGTGACCCAGTACTTC.

This clone was observed a handful of times. The chain uses TRBV13 and TRBJ2-5, with 9 nucleotides matching TRBD2. The ends lost 6 bases at V and 4 bases at J; junction bases unmatched: 18. This CDR3 region has 18 residues. Per the germline V gene, CDR1 is PRHDT and CDR2 is FYEKMQ (reference sequence). The CDR3 region is CASSRIGARGGPPETQYF. Here the CDR3 DNA reads TGTGCCAGCAGTCGCATAGGCGCGCGGGGGGGCCCCCCAGAGACCCAGTACTTC.

The V and J genes are TRBV19 and TRBJ1-2; D unclear. Germline V lookup: CDR1 LNHDA, CDR2 SQIVND (reference sequence). Trimming took 1 base from V and 7 from J, leaving 4 bases between them. The CDR3 has 11 amino acids. The CDR3 DNA follows: TGTGCCAGTAGTATAGGGAGTGGCTACACCTTC. Amino acids: CASSIGSGYTF.

This clone was detected a few times. The chain links TRBV6-6 to TRBJ2-2; 8 bases agree with TRBD1. With V trimmed by 5 bases and J by 6 bases, 11 bases remained unmatched. The CDR3 totals 16 residues. Germline V gene data show CDR1 as MNHNY and CDR2 as SVGAGI (reference sequence). The CDR3, as DNA: TGTGCCAGCAGTCCCCCCGGCAGGGGGCGTTCCGGGGAGCTGTTTTTT. It is translated as CASSPPGRGRSGELFF.

The rearrangement links TRBV6-1 to TRBJ2-5, with 11 positions matching TRBD2. The CDR3 has 16 residues. CDR1 and CDR2 (germline): MNHNS, SASEGT. Germline trimming cut 0 bases from V and 5 bases from J; bases unmatched to any gene: 5. CDR3 sequence (DNA): TGTGCCAGCAGTGAAGCGCTAGCGGGGGGCCGGGAGACCCAGTACTTC. This codes for CASSEALAGGRETQYF.

This sequence joins TRBV7-6 and TRBJ2-3; D possibly corresponds to TRBD2 (6 bases). The CDR3 runs to 12 residues. Per germline, CDR1 SGHVS and CDR2 FNYEAQ. With 5 bases removed from V and 8 bases from J, the gap between germline ends came to 11 bases. CDR3 bases: TGTGCCAGCAGCAGTGGAGGGAGTACGCAGTATTTT. This encodes CASSSGGSTQYF. Full variable domain (missing parts from reference TRBV7-6 and TRBJ2-3): GAGVSQSPRYKVTKRGQDVALRCDPISGHVSLYWYRQALGQGPEFLTYFNYEAQQDKSGLPNDRFSAERPEGSISTLTIQRTEQRDSAMYRCASSSGGSTQYFGPGTRLTVL.

The chain employs TRBV18 and TRBJ2-3; TRBD2 agrees at 13 bases. J gave up 2 bases and V 1 base, and 3 bases lay outside the gene matches. This CDR3 spans 17 amino acids. Germline V gives CDR1 KGHSH, CDR2 LQKENI. The CDR3 DNA follows: TGTGCCAGCTCACCACGAGGGACTAGCGGGGCCACAGATACGCAGTATTTT. This codes for CASSPRGTSGATDTQYF.

This chain uses TRBV30 with TRBJ1-4; D is ambiguous. The germline V and J ends were trimmed by 1 base and 2 bases, with 8 bases remaining between them. This CDR3 is built from 14 residues. CDR1 and CDR2 from the germline V gene are GTSNPN and SVGIG (reference sequence). This CDR3 reads CAWSAGNTNEKLFF. CDR3 nucleotides: TGTGCCTGGAGTGCGGGGAATACTAATGAAAAACTGTTTTTT.

J is TRBJ2-1 and V is TRBV5-1, with D perhaps matching TRBD1 (5 bases). The CDR3 covers 13 residues. Trimming stripped 2 bases from V and 3 bases from J, with 6 bases between. Per germline, CDR1 SGHRS and CDR2 YFSETQ. The CDR3 region is CASSFQGYNEQFF. The CDR3 region has the DNA TGCGCCAGCAGCTTTCAGGGCTACAATGAGCAGTTCTTC.

This clone was counted a few times. This rearrangement joins TRBV7-2 to TRBJ1-6; the match to TRBD1 covers 7 bases. The trim removed 5 bases at V and 7 bases at J, leaving 11 bases unmatched. The germline V gene has CDR1 SGHTA and CDR2 FQGNSA. The CDR3 runs to 16 residues. The CDR3 sequence is CASSTWDSRGNSPLHF. The DNA of the CDR3 is TGTGCCAGCAGCACGTGGGACAGTCGTGGGAATTCACCCCTCCACTTT.

This sequence joins TRBV10-2 and TRBJ1-1; 7 bases match TRBD1. The V and J ends lost 4 bases and 5 bases, in that order; junction bases with no gene match: 7. The CDR3 is 14 residues long. Germline V gene lookup returns CDR1 WSHSY and CDR2 SAAADI. The CDR3 nucleotides are TGCGCCAGCAGTGGCCCAGGGGGGATAACTGAAGCTTTCTTT. It is translated as CASSGPGGITEAFF.

The J gene is TRBJ1-5, the V gene TRBV2, with 11 bases aligning to TRBD1. CDR1 is SNHLY, CDR2 FYNNEI, per germline. Trimming cost V 6 bases and J 6 bases; bases outside gene matches: 4. The CDR3 contains 14 residues. The CDR3 sequence is CASSAGTGGQPQHF. In DNA form, the CDR3 reads TGTGCCAGCAGCGCCGGGACAGGGGGTCAGCCCCAGCATTTT.

The rearrangement links TRBV5-1 to TRBJ1-2, with TRBD1 identical over 8 bases. The germline V gene encodes CDR1 SGHRS and CDR2 YFSETQ. The CDR3 has 13 residues. Losses at the gene ends were 4 bases for V and 3 bases for J; bases not matched to a gene: 2. CDR3 residues: CASSPQGDYGYTF. In DNA form, the CDR3 reads TGCGCCAGCAGCCCACAGGGGGACTATGGCTACACCTTC.

The chain links TRBV20-1 to TRBJ2-5; D gene uncertain. The CDR3 covers 14 residues. Trimming left V 3 bases short and J 4 bases short, with 15 bases between. Germline V CDR1 and CDR2: DFQATT, SNEGSKA (reference sequence). The DNA of the CDR3 is TGCAGTGCTAGTAAAAGTAGTAAAGCAGAGACCCAGTACTTC. It translates to CSASKSSKAETQYF.

The CDR3 loop reads CASNQGDRILYEQYF. The CDR3 nucleotides are TGTGCCAGCAATCAAGGGGACAGGATCCTCTACGAGCAGTACTTC. This rearrangement joins TRBV2 to TRBJ2-7; 8 bases align to TRBD1. Germline V CDR1 and CDR2: SNHLY, FYNNEI. J gave up 3 bases and V 7 bases, and 11 bases lay outside the gene matches. The CDR3 totals 15 residues.